Sequencing of this TCR beta chain was carried out in a study of identical twins. Findings and limits, study-wide: The models gave estimates that fell short of the out-of-frame TCR alpha sharing seen in monozygotic twins. The same donors were not followed; conclusions instead depended on cross-sectional statistical analysis. High-abundance cord blood beta clonotypes had fewer insertions; memory repertoires showed none. Low generation-probability sequences were in excess among twin-shared out-of-frame alpha sequences.

The V and J ends lost 4 bases and 3 bases, in that order; junction bases with no gene match: 4. CDR1 and CDR2 from the germline V gene are SGHDN and FVKESK. This CDR3 comprises 14 residues. From the 5' RACE reads, TCRdb called clonotypes with MiXCR, one entry per CDR3 protein. Among 200,000 to 250,000 distinct CDR3 sequences, 5.5% to 7% were seen once, and the ten largest hold 3% to 4.5%. Comment on this clonotype: What it recognizes is unknown.

The sample also formed part of further work on yellow fever vaccine responses in identical twins.

Sequenced: memory (CD45RO+) T cells sorted from blood. The chain uses TRBV14 and TRBJ2-7; 9 nucleotides agree with TRBD1. This clonotype originated in a woman under 30 in good health. Here the CDR3 reads CASSRTGVFYEQYF. In DNA, the CDR3 is TGTGCCAGCAGCCGGACAGGGGTGTTCTACGAGCAGTACTTC.